This TCR beta chain was profiled in a study of blood T cell repertoires in COVID-19 (dated by TCRdb to 2020 to 2022). Some background on the complete study: Collaborator samples came from the United States, Italy and Spain and covered acute and convalescent phases of COVID-19. The repertoires were released in a freely available public database intended as a resource for research on the immune response to SARS-CoV-2. HLA class I and class II types, where available, came from metadata supplied by the sample provider rather than from assay-based typing. The prospective study material was composed of cDNA or gDNA derived from T cells, B-cell-depleted T cells, or PBMCs. The samples were drawn from two sources: the first 160 participants of the ongoing ImmuneRACE study, and 1,254 subjects contributed by 6 global collaborators. The sample metadata nearly always contained a de-identified subject ID, COVID-19 status, age in years and sex. The dataset comprised deeply sampled blood TCRbeta repertoires from subjects exposed to, actively infected with, or recovered from COVID-19. What the authors observed across the whole study: How much clinical and demographic metadata was included differed by source and by participant, and the metadata was provided uncurated.

Per the germline V gene, MNHEY is the CDR1 and SVGEGT is the CDR2. From its cysteine to its phenylalanine, the CDR3 spans 14 amino acids. Only the CDR3 portion is preserved as DNA: 42 bases, with reading frame beginning at the first base. V is trimmed back by 6 bases and J by 6 bases, and the junction contains 7 bases that no gene match accounts for. TCRbeta CDR3 regions were amplified from genomic DNA using the immunoSEQ Assay, a bias-controlled multiplex PCR. The paper's data handling went like this. Within the assay, amplification of reference gene primers was used to estimate how many nucleated cells each sample contained. To quantify the absolute abundance of each unique TCRbeta CDR3 rearrangement, sequence reads were collapsed and filtered. Productive Simpson clonality was computed per sample as the square root of Simpson's diversity index over productive rearrangements. The source is immuneACCESS, and TCRdb retained only in-frame sequences with V and J called. Part of the clones is not carried over; for the studies checked, unresolved V genes explain less than half of this, and the remainder is unexplained. That table furnishes V, J and clone size, whereas the DNA furnished D and trimming. Within this sample are about 210,000 clones, with roughly 88% of them counted one time only. The ten most abundant clones make up 2% to 2.5% of the sample.

A note on this clone: No antigen is known for it. No base-level quality is on record; no much larger clone is a single base apart.

Another Seattle source contributed samples from volunteer blood donors who had recovered from COVID-19. Collaborating institutions collected whole blood in K2EDTA tubes following their own protocols. For TCRbeta analysis, collaborators shipped samples in one of three forms: frozen whole blood, isolated PBMCs, or DNA extracted from either of those sample types. Recombination joined TRBV6-2 or TRBV6-3 with TRBJ2-3, with TRBD2 matching 9 junction bases. The origin of this receptor is a man between 40 and 49 years old who had recovered from COVID-19. Sequenced sample: peripheral blood. The bases read TGTGCCAGCAGCTCGGAGCGGGGGGTCGATACGCAGTATTTT. Translated, this gives CASSSERGVDTQYF.